This paragraph reports one T cell receptor (beta chain). The sample is drawn from a study of technical replicates of blood from several donors. Produced via immunoSEQ multiplex PCR; TCRdb's table is partial and in-frame only. Among over 55,000 clones listed, 87% were seen once. Sample: PBMCs. This sequence was found in a human donor in good health. Some clones in this sample may be carry-over from other donors' samples.

CDR3 DNA: TGTGCCGGACTCCCACGTGGAAACACCATATATTTT. It is translated as CAGLPRGNTIYF. The chain links TRBV30 to TRBJ1-3; D is undetermined. This CDR3 has 12 residues. In germline, CDR1 is GTSNPN, CDR2 SVGIG (reference sequence). The ends were cut back, 8 bases at V and 3 bases at J, with 11 bases in the middle.